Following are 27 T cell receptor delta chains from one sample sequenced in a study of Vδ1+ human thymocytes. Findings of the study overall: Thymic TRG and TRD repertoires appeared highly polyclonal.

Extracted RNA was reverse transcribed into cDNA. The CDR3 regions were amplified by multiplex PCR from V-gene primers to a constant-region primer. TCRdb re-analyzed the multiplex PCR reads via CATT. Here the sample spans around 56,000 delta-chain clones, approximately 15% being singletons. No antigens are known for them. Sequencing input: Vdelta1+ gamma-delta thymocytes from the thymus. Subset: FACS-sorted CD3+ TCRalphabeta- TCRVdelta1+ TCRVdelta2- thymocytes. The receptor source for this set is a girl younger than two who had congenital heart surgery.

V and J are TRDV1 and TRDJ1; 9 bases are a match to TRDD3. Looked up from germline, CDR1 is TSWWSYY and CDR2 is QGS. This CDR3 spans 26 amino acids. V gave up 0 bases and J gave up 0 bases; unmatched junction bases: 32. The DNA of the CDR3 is TGTGCTCTTGGGGAACTAAGTTTACGTAACGACGCGTCTGAGGCTTACTGGGGGACTTACACCGATAAACTCATCTTT. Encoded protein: CALGELSLRNDASEAYWGTYTDKLIF.

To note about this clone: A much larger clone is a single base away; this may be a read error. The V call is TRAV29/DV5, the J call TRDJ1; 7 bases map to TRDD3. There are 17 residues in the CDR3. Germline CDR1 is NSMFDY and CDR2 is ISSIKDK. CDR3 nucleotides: TGTGCAGCAAGCCCCACCACTCCCATTCGCTTCGGGGATAGACTCATCTTT. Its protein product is CAASPTTPIRFGDRLIF. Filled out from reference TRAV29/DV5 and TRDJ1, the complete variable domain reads DQQVKQNSPSLSVQEGRISILNCDYTNSMFDYFLWYKKYPAEGPTFLISISSIKDKNEDGRFTVFLNKSAKHLSLHIVPSQPGDSAVYFCAASPTTPIRFGDRLIFGKGTRVTVEP.

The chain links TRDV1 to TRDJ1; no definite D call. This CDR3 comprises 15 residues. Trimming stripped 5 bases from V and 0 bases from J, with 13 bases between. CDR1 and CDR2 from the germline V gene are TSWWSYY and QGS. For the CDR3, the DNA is TGTGCTCTTGGGTTCATCTACCCAGACACCGATAAACTCATCTTT. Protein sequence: CALGFIYPDTDKLIF.

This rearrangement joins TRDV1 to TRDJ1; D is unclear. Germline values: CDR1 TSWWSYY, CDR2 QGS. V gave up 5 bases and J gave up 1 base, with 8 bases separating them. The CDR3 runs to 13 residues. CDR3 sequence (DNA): TGTGCTCTTGGGATCCCCAGCACCGATAAACTCATCTTT. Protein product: CALGIPSTDKLIF.

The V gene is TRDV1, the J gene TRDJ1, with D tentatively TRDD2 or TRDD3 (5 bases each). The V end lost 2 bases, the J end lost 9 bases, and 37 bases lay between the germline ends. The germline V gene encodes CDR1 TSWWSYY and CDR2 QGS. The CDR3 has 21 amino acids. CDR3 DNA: TGTGCTCTTGGGGAAGAACCCTACAGGCCTTTGAAACCCAAACCTCGGGGGGAACTCATCTTT. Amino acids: CALGEEPYRPLKPKPRGELIF.

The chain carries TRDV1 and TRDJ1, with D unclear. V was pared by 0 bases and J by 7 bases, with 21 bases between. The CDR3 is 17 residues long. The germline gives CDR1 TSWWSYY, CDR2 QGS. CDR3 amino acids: CALGELEPPARGIKLIF. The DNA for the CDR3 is TGTGCTCTTGGGGAACTCGAACCTCCCGCCCGGGGCATTAAACTCATCTTT.

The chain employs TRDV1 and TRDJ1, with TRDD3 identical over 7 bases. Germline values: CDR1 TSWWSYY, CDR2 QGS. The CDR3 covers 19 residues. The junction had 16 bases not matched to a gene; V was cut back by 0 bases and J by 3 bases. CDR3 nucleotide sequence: TGTGCTCTTGGGGAACTACGGCACTACCATCTTGGGGGACCCGATAAACTCATCTTT. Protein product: CALGELRHYHLGGPDKLIF.

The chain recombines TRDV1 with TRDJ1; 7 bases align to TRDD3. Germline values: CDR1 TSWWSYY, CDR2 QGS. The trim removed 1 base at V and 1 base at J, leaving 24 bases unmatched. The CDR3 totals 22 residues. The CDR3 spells CALGERHPYWGLSGGSTDKLIF. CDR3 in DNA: TGTGCTCTTGGGGAACGTCACCCCTACTGGGGACTATCGGGGGGTTCCACCGATAAACTCATCTTT.

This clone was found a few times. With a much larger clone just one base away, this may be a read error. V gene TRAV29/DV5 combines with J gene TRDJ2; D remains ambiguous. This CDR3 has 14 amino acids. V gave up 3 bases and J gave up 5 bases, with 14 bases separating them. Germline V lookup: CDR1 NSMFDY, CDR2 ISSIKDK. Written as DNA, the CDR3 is TGTGCAGCAAAGTTCGAGGGAATCACAGCACAACTCTTCTTT. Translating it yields CAAKFEGITAQLFF.

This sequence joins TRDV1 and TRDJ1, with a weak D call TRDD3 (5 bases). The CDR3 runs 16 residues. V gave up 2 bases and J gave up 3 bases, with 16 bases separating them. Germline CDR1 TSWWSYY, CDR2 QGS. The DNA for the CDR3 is TGTGCTCTTGGGGAAACCCGGATATTCCCAGCCGATAAACTCATCTTT. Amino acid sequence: CALGETRIFPADKLIF.

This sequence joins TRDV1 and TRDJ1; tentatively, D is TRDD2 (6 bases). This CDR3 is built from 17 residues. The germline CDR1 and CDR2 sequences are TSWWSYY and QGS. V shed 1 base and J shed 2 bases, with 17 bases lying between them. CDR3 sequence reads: CALGEPSYVAPTDKLIF. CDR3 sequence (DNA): TGTGCTCTTGGGGAACCGTCCTACGTTGCTCCGACCGATAAACTCATCTTT.

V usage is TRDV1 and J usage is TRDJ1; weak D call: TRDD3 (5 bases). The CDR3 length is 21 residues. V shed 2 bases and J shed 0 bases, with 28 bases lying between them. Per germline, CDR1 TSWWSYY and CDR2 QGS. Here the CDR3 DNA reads TGTGCTCTTGGGGAATTATCCACCCCAAGGGGGCTAACGGGTTACACCGATAAACTCATCTTT. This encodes CALGELSTPRGLTGYTDKLIF.

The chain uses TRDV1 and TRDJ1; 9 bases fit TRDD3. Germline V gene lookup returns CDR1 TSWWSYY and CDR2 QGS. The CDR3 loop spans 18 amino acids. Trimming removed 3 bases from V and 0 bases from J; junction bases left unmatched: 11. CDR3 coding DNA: TGTGCTCTTGGGGAGTTCGAAGGGGGATACTTGTACACCGATAAACTCATCTTT. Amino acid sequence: CALGEFEGGYLYTDKLIF.

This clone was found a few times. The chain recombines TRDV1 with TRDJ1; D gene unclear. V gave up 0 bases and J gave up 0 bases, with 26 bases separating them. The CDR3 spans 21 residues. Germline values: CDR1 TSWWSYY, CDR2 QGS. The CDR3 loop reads CALGELHRVGPSYPYTDKLIF. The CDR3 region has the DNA TGTGCTCTTGGGGAACTTCATCGGGTCGGGCCCTCGTACCCTTACACCGATAAACTCATCTTT.

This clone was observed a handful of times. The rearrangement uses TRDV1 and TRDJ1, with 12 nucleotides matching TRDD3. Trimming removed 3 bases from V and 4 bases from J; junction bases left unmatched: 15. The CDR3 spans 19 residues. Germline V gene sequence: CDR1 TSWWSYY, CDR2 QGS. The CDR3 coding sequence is TGTGCTCTTGGGGACTCCCTTTCCTACCCTGGGGGATACGACGATAAACTCATCTTT. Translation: CALGDSLSYPGGYDDKLIF.

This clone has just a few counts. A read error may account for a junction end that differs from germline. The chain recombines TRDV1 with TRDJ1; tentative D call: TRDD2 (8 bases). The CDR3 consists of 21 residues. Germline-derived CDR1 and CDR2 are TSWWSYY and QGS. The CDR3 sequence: CALGELLPTGLTGDGIGELIF. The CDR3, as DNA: TGTGCCCTTGGGGAACTTCTTCCTACCGGCCTTACTGGGGATGGGATTGGTGAACTCATCTTT.

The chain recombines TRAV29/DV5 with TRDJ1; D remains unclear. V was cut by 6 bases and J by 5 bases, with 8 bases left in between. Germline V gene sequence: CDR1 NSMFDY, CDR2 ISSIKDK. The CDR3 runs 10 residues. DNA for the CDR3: TGTGCAGTACGCAGGGATAAACTCATCTTT. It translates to CAVRRDKLIF.

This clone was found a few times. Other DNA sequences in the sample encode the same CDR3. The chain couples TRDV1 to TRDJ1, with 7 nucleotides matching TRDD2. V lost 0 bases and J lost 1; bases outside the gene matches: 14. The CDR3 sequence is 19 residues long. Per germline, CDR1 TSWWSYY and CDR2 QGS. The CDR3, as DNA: TGTGCTCTTGGGGAACTCATTCCTACGCTCCCCCCGGGCACCGATAAACTCATCTTT. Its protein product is CALGELIPTLPPGTDKLIF.

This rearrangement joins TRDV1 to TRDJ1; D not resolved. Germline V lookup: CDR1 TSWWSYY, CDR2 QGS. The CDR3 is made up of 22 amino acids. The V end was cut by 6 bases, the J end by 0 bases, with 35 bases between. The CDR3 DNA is TGTGCTCTTGGAGCTTCATCTTATCTGAGGAGATTTTCCCCCGAGTACACCGATAAACTCATCTTT. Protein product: CALGASSYLRRFSPEYTDKLIF.

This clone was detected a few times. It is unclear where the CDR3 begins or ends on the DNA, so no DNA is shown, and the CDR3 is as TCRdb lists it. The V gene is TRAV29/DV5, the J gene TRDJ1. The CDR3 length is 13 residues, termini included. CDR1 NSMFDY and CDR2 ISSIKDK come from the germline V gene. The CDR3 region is CSVLLCSIPKLIF.

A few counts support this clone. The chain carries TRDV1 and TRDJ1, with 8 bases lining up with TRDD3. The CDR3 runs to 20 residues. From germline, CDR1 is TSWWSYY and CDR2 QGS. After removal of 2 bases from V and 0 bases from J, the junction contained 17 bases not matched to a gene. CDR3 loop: CALGEEHRTGGFLYTDKLIF. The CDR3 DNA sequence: TGTGCTCTTGGGGAAGAACACCGTACTGGGGGTTTCCTGTACACCGATAAACTCATCTTT.

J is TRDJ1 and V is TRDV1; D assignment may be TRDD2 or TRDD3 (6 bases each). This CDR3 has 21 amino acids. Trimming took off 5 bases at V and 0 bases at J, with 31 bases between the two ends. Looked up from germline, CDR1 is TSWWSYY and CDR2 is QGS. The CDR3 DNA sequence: TGTGCTCTTGGGCAACGGGTGACTTCCTTGGGATCTGGGGTCGACACCGATAAACTCATCTTT. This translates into CALGQRVTSLGSGVDTDKLIF.

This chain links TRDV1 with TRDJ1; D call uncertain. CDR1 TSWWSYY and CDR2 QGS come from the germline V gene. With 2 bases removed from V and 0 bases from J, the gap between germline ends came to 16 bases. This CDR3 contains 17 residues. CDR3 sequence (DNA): TGTGCTCTTGGGGAAGTCGGCGTGAGGGACTACACCGATAAACTCATCTTT. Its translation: CALGEVGVRDYTDKLIF.

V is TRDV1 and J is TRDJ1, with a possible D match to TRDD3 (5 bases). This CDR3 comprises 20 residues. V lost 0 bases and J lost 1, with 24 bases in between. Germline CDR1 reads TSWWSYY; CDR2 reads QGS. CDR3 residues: CALGELPPPLGGGFTDKLIF. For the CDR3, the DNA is TGTGCTCTTGGGGAACTTCCCCCCCCCCTGGGAGGGGGTTTCACCGATAAACTCATCTTT.

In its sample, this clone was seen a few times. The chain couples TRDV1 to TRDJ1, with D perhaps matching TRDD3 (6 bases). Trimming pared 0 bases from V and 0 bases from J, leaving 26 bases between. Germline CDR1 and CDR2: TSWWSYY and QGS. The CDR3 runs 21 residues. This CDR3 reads CALGELKRPNLGGPHTDKLIF. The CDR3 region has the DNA TGTGCTCTTGGGGAACTAAAGCGCCCGAACCTAGGGGGACCCCACACCGATAAACTCATCTTT.

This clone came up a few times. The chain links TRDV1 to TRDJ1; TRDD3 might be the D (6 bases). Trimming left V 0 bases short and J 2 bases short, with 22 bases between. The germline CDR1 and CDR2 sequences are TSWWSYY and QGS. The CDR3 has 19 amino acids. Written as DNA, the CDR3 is TGTGCTCTTGGGGAACTGCCCCCCGCGAGGGGGACCTTGACCGATAAACTCATCTTT. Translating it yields CALGELPPARGTLTDKLIF.

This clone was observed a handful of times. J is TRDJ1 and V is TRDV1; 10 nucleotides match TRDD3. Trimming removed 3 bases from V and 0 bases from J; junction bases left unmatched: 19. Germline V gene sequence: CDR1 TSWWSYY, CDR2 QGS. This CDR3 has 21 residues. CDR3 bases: TGTGCTCTTGGGGAGCGAGGGAGCCCCGGGGGATACGACCCTTACACCGATAAACTCATCTTT. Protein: CALGERGSPGGYDPYTDKLIF.